The clone carrying this T cell receptor (beta chain) was picked up a small number of times. Its target is unknown. Trimming shortened V by 5 bases and J by 2 bases, and 6 bases separated the two germline ends. CDR3 length: 13 residues. Per germline, CDR1 SEHNR and CDR2 FQNEAQ (reference sequence). Template material for amplifying TCR beta CDR3 regions consisted of RNA transcripts. The HTBI primer set drove a first-round RT-PCR of the TCR CDR3. TCRdb reanalysed the multiplex PCR reads using MiXCR and keeps one entry per CDR3 protein. The sample lists over 500,000 distinct CDR3 sequences, about 45% occurring once. The data were obtained in a study of T cells in Graves' hyperthyroidism and ophthalmopathy. Study results and caveats: Using 13 V-J features, a model discriminated ophthalmopathy from stable hyperthyroidism.

Sequencing used peripheral blood or thyroid tissue (not recorded which). The TCR sequence derives from an adult woman with Graves' disease, either hyperthyroidism or ophthalmopathy (not recorded which). The chain links TRBV7-9 to TRBJ1-4; the D is unclear. DNA for the CDR3: TGTGCCAGCAGCCATGGGACTAATGAAAAACTGTTTTTT. Protein: CASSHGTNEKLFF.